This TCR beta chain was obtained from a study of radiotherapy plus CTLA-4 blockade in lung cancer. TCRdb keeps only in-frame clones here, not all; method: immunoSEQ multiplex PCR. Of about 39,000 clones listed, about four fifths are singletons. After removal of 0 bases from V and 5 bases from J, the junction contained 8 bases not matched to a gene. This CDR3 is built from 18 residues. Looked up from germline, CDR1 is MGHRA and CDR2 is YSYEKL. This clone was observed a single time. The TCR was taken from a human donor with non-small cell lung cancer that progressed on radiotherapy plus ipilimumab. V and J are TRBV4-1 and TRBJ2-1; the match to TRBD2 covers 12 bases. The sample here was peripheral blood, taken from a patient treated with radiotherapy plus ipilimumab. CDR3 nucleotide sequence: TGCGCCAGCAGCCAAGAGGCTAGCGGGGGGGCCGGTAACAATGAGCAGTTCTTC. Residues: CASSQEASGGAGNNEQFF.